The clone carrying this T cell receptor beta chain has just one count. The antigen is not known. These data come from a study of OX40 agonist ivuxolimab in advanced cancers. In the study overall: The patients' treatment was ivuxolimab, an agonistic anti-OX40 (CD134) antibody. Those enrolled were approximately 78% male, with a mean age of about 66 years and ages from about 20 to 90.

This CDR3 has 15 amino acids. The germline V gene has CDR1 SNHLY and CDR2 FYNNEI. The J segment lost 4 bases and the V segment lost 5 bases, leaving 5 bases of the junction unmatched. Using immunoSEQ multiplex PCR, the repertoire was profiled, and TCRdb retains in-frame clones only, with some absent. Of about 67,000 clones in the sample, 75% to 90% were seen once. Whole-study findings and limits: Among the lowest levels of clonal expansion were found in partial responders at 0.1-3.0 mg/kg.

Material: CD4+ or CD8+ T cells sorted from blood, obtained in a trial of the OX40 agonist ivuxolimab. The sequence derives from an adult with an advanced solid tumor such as melanoma, head and neck, liver or kidney cancer. The V gene is TRBV2, the J gene TRBJ2-2; 9 bases agree with TRBD1. The CDR3 region has the DNA TGTGCCAGCAGTCGACAGGGGGTGGGCACCGGGGAGCTGTTTTTT. As protein: CASSRQGVGTGELFF. The full variable domain, its missing parts supplied by reference TRBV2 and TRBJ2-2, is EPEVTQTPSHQVTQMGQEVILRCVPISNHLYFYWYRQILGQKVEFLVSFYNNEISEKSEIFDDQFSVERPDGSNFTLKIRSTKLEDSAMYFCASSRQGVGTGELFFGEGSRLTVL.